What follows are 11 T cell receptor beta chains derived from one specimen sequenced in a study of blood T cells in healthy people across ages. Using a J-beta primer mix together with a sample-barcoded 5' primer, a second PCR was run for about 6 to 12 cycles. TCRdb itself ran the 5' RACE reads through MiXCR, one entry per CDR3 protein. This table holds 700,000 to 800,000 distinct CDR3 sequences, roughly two fifths found once. Sequencing was carried out using blood. All receptors derive from a woman aged 60-75 years in good health.

This clonotype has only one observation. The rearrangement uses TRBV20-1 and TRBJ2-2; D is ambiguous. This CDR3 spans 18 amino acids. V lost 0 bases and J lost 3, with 20 bases in between. The germline V gene encodes CDR1 DFQATT and CDR2 SNEGSKA (reference sequence). CDR3 DNA: TGCAGTGCTAGAGACCGGATTCCACGGGTCGGAGACACCGGGGAGCTGTTTTTT. Translating it yields CSARDRIPRVGDTGELFF.

The V and J genes are TRBV6-5 and TRBJ2-2, with TRBD1 matching over 9 bases. Germline-derived CDR1 and CDR2 are MNHEY and SVGAGI. Losses at the gene ends were 2 bases for V and 7 bases for J; bases not matched to a gene: 8. The CDR3 is 16 residues long. CDR3 bases: TGTGCCAGCAGTTACCGGGCGACAGGGGGAATCGGGGAGCTGTTTTTT. Translation gives CASSYRATGGIGELFF.

This clonotype was recorded a few times. V usage is TRBV20-1 and J usage is TRBJ1-6; D unclear. V lost 0 bases, J lost 7 bases, and 16 bases lay in between. Germline V gene data show CDR1 as DFQATT and CDR2 as SNEGSKA (reference sequence). The CDR3 length is 16 residues. CDR3 sequence reads: CSARDRGLHRNSPLHF. The CDR3 DNA follows: TGCAGTGCTAGAGATCGGGGTTTACACAGAAATTCACCCCTCCACTTT.

The V call is TRBV12-3 or TRBV12-4, the J call TRBJ2-2; tentatively, D is TRBD2 (6 bases). There are 15 residues in the CDR3. V shed 6 bases and J shed 2 bases, with 13 bases lying between them. CDR3 sequence: CASRESGTNTGELFF. CDR3 nucleotides: TGTGCCAGCAGGGAATCAGGGACTAACACCGGGGAGCTGTTTTTT.

The chain has TRBV20-1 and TRBJ2-1; D is undetermined. Germline V gene sequence: CDR1 DFQATT, CDR2 SNEGSKA (reference sequence). V shed 6 bases and J shed 4 bases, with 22 bases lying between them. This CDR3 region has 16 residues. The CDR3 loop reads CSAVGLFDITYNEQFF. For the CDR3, the DNA is TGCAGTGCCGTCGGGCTATTCGATATCACATACAATGAGCAGTTCTTC.

This clonotype has only a few counts. The chain has TRBV12-3 or TRBV12-4 and TRBJ1-2; 10 bases fit TRBD1. CDR3 length: 14 residues. V dropped 7 bases and J dropped 4; count of bases not matched to a gene: 6. This chain's CDR3 is CASTIGTGVYGYTF. The CDR3 DNA sequence: TGTGCCAGCACCATCGGGACAGGGGTCTATGGCTACACCTTC.

V usage is TRBV21-1 and J usage is TRBJ2-3; the table's D call of TRBD2 was not tested on the DNA. TRBV21-1 is noted as a pseudogene. This CDR3 is 19 amino acids long. The CDR3, as DNA: TGTGTCAGCAGCATTCCCCCGGACGGGACTAGCGGGACCACAGATACGCAGTATTTT. Translating it yields CVSSIPPDGTSGTTDTQYF.

The table lists this clonotype with a few counts. The J gene is TRBJ2-3, the V gene TRBV6-1; D unclear. Per the germline V gene, CDR1 is MNHNS and CDR2 is SASEGT. The CDR3 is 15 residues long. Trimming left V 1 base short and J 0 bases short, with 8 bases between. The CDR3 DNA reads TGTGCCAGCAGTGAAGTGGCGTCTAGCACAGATACGCAGTATTTT. This translates into CASSEVASSTDTQYF.

CDR3 in DNA: TGTGCCAGCAGCCCGCAGGCAAGGGCAGGGACGTACGAGCAGTACTTC. This codes for CASSPQARAGTYEQYF. This chain joins TRBV7-9 and TRBJ2-5; perhaps D is TRBD1 or TRBD2 (5 bases each). The J call may be incorrect, as the DNA end agrees better with TRBJ2-7. Germline assignment: CDR1 SEHNR and CDR2 FQNEAQ (reference sequence). The CDR3 is 16 amino acids.

This clonotype was seen many times. This chain joins TRBV4-1 and TRBJ2-1; 8 bases fit TRBD2. The CDR3 has 16 amino acids. Trimming at V came to 4 bases and at J to 1 base, leaving 6 bases not matched to a gene. In germline, CDR1 is MGHRA, CDR2 YSYEKL. The CDR3 bases are TGCGCCAGCAGCCTTGAGACTAGCGCATCCTACAATGAGCAGTTCTTC. This encodes CASSLETSASYNEQFF.

V gene TRBV29-1 combines with J gene TRBJ2-5, with D uncertain. CDR3 length: 12 amino acids. CDR1 SQVTM and CDR2 ANQGSEA come from the germline V gene. The V gene lost 2 bases and the J gene lost 7 bases, with 11 bases spanning the gap. The CDR3 coding sequence is TGCAGCGTTGAAATTAACCCTGGGACCCAGTACTTC. Amino acid sequence: CSVEINPGTQYF.